Shown below are 21 T cell receptor beta chains from a single sample sequenced in a study of T cells in Graves' hyperthyroidism and ophthalmopathy. Amplification of TCR beta CDR3 regions used RNA as the template. Primed by the HTBI set, a first-round RT-PCR was run on the TCR CDR3. From the multiplex PCR reads, TCRdb called clonotypes with MiXCR, one entry per CDR3 protein. The sample has under 350,000 distinct CDR3 sequences; around 15% are singletons. Sequencing was performed on blood. The receptor source for this set is a woman aged 60 to 75 with Graves' ophthalmopathy.

This clonotype was counted ten times or more. The chain links TRBV2 to TRBJ2-5; no firm D call. Germline CDR1 and CDR2: SNHLY and FYNNEI. The CDR3 covers 12 residues. Trimming took off 6 bases at V and 4 bases at J, with 9 bases between the two ends. The CDR3 spells CASSFLGETQYF. CDR3 DNA sequence: TGTGCCAGCAGCTTTTTGGGAGAGACCCAGTACTTC.

This chain uses TRBV9 with TRBJ2-1, with 11 bases fitting TRBD1. Trimming at V came to 3 bases and at J to 3 bases, leaving 5 bases not matched to a gene. The CDR3 spans 16 residues. Germline V lookup: CDR1 SGDLS, CDR2 YYNGEE. CDR3 in DNA: TGTGCCAGCAGCGCCGGAGGGACAGGGGGCTACAATGAGCAGTTCTTC. Amino acid sequence: CASSAGGTGGYNEQFF.

The rearrangement joins TRBV20-1 to TRBJ1-4; D remains ambiguous. V dropped 5 bases and J dropped 0 bases, with 7 bases sitting between them. This CDR3 has 13 residues. Germline CDR1 reads DFQATT; CDR2 reads SNEGSKA (reference sequence). This chain's CDR3 is CSALDATNEKLFF. The CDR3 region has the DNA TGCAGTGCTTTGGATGCAACTAATGAAAAACTGTTTTTT.

This clonotype was picked up many times. This chain joins TRBV5-4 and TRBJ2-5; D is ambiguous. CDR1 is SGHNT and CDR2 is YYREEE in the germline V gene (reference sequence). Trimming pared 3 bases from V and 2 bases from J, leaving 8 bases between. The CDR3 runs to 13 residues. CDR3 amino acids: CASSSRVQETQYF. The CDR3 DNA reads TGTGCCAGCAGCTCCAGAGTGCAAGAGACCCAGTACTTC.

The chain uses TRBV19 and TRBJ2-7; TRBD2 aligns across 8 bases. Trimming took 3 bases from V and 0 from J; bases not matched to a gene: 1. This CDR3 comprises 14 residues. Germline V gene lookup returns CDR1 LNHDA and CDR2 SQIVND (reference sequence). In DNA, the CDR3 is TGTGCCAGTAGTATCACTAGCGGCTCCTACGAGCAGTACTTC. It codes for CASSITSGSYEQYF.

This clonotype was found a few times. The chain joins TRBV4-2 to TRBJ2-7, with 10 bases identical to TRBD1. The CDR3 is 19 amino acids. V trimming: 3 bases; J trimming: 3 bases; junction bases outside the gene matches: 17. Germline lookup yields CDR1 LGHNA and CDR2 YNFKEQ. The CDR3 nucleotides are TGTGCCAGCAGCCAGGGTTGGGACAGGGGTAGTAGCGGGATCTACGAGCAGTACTTC. It codes for CASSQGWDRGSSGIYEQYF.

This clonotype has just a few counts. The CDR3 region has the DNA TGTGCCAGCAGTCGGGTAGGGGTAAGGTACAATGAGCAGTTCTTC. Its protein product is CASSRVGVRYNEQFF. V and J are TRBV28 and TRBJ2-1, with a tentative D call TRBD1 (5 bases). Germline V gene data show CDR1 as MDHEN and CDR2 as SYDVKM. V gave up 5 bases and J gave up 4 bases, with 15 bases separating them. The CDR3 has 15 amino acids.

This clonotype has at least ten counts. The rearrangement joins TRBV18 to TRBJ2-7; 7 nucleotides match TRBD1. Germline CDR1 and CDR2: KGHSH and LQKENI. The V gene end was trimmed by 1 base and the J gene end by 6 bases; junction bases not matched to a gene: 3. The CDR3 is made up of 13 amino acids. CDR3 DNA sequence: TGTGCCAGCTCACCACGGGCAGGGGGCGAGCAGTACTTC. Protein sequence: CASSPRAGGEQYF.

The J gene is TRBJ2-2, the V gene TRBV19; a weak D match, TRBD1 (5 bases). Germline CDR1 LNHDA, CDR2 SQIVND (reference sequence). This CDR3 spans 16 amino acids. V was pared by 6 bases and J by 2 bases, with 16 bases between. The CDR3 region has the DNA TGTGCCAGTAGCCCCCTCTTTGACAGTAACACCGGGGAGCTGTTTTTT. Its protein product is CASSPLFDSNTGELFF.

The gene calls are TRBV4-2 and TRBJ2-6; D possibly corresponds to TRBD1 (6 bases). The ends were cut back, 1 base at V and 0 bases at J, with 7 bases in the middle. Germline loops: CDR1 LGHNA, CDR2 YNFKEQ. The CDR3 runs 16 residues. CDR3 nucleotides: TGTGCCAGCAGCCAAGCCAGGGGCTCTGGGGCCAACGTCCTGACTTTC. Protein sequence: CASSQARGSGANVLTF.

This clonotype has ten or more counts. The V call is TRBV20-1, the J call TRBJ1-5; D is unresolved. Germline CDR1 DFQATT, CDR2 SNEGSKA (reference sequence). The CDR3 spans 12 residues. V lost 4 bases and J 2 bases, leaving 6 bases between the germline ends. This CDR3 is CSAKRGNQPQHF. CDR3 nucleotide sequence: TGCAGTGCTAAAAGGGGCAATCAGCCCCAGCATTTT.

This clonotype was seen many times. This chain uses TRBV18 with TRBJ2-4; 10 bases line up with TRBD1. Germline V gene data show CDR1 as KGHSH and CDR2 as LQKENI. The CDR3 contains 13 residues. V lost 1 base, J lost 9 bases, and 0 bases stayed unmatched. The CDR3 region has the DNA TGTGCCAGCTCACCACGGACAGGGGGCATTCAGTACTTC. It translates to CASSPRTGGIQYF.

This clonotype appeared many times. V and J are TRBV19 and TRBJ1-1; D is perhaps TRBD1 (5 bases). This CDR3 comprises 14 residues. V was pared by 3 bases and J by 1 base, with 9 bases between. Germline CDR1 reads LNHDA; CDR2 reads SQIVND (reference sequence). The CDR3 DNA sequence: TGTGCCAGTAGTATGTATAGGGGGAACACTGAAGCTTTCTTT. Translated, it gives CASSMYRGNTEAFF.

This clonotype showed up just a few times. The V and J genes are TRBV12-3 or TRBV12-4 and TRBJ2-1; D may be TRBD1 (5 bases). The CDR3 extends over 15 amino acids. Trimming left V 5 bases short and J 0 bases short, with 11 bases between. The CDR3 sequence is CASSPQVSSYNEQFF. The CDR3 DNA reads TGTGCCAGCAGTCCACAGGTTAGCTCCTACAATGAGCAGTTCTTC.

Many counts were recorded for this clonotype. The chain's CDR3 is CASSEIPGRISNQPQHF. CDR3 DNA: TGTGCCAGCAGTGAAATCCCGGGACGCATTAGCAATCAGCCCCAGCATTTT. This chain links TRBV2 with TRBJ1-5; D is possibly TRBD1 (5 bases). Germline lookup yields CDR1 SNHLY and CDR2 FYNNEI. This CDR3 has 17 amino acids. V was cut by 2 bases and J by 0 bases, with 14 bases left in between.

Notes on this clonotype: This clone may be a read error of a much larger clone one base away. This chain connects TRBV11-2 to TRBJ1-1; D perhaps matches TRBD1 (6 bases). Germline V gives CDR1 SGHAT, CDR2 FQNNGV. Trimming cost V 4 bases and J 4 bases, with 16 bases left between them. This CDR3 region has 15 residues. The CDR3 nucleotides read TGTGCCAGCAGCTCCCAGACAGGCCGGGGCACTGAAGCTTTCTTT. Translation: CASSSQTGRGTEAFF.

At least ten counts were recorded for this clonotype. V gene TRBV6-1 combines with J gene TRBJ1-2, with no clear D. V gave up 5 bases and J gave up 7 bases, with 14 bases separating them. This CDR3 spans 13 amino acids. Germline CDR1 and CDR2: MNHNS and SASEGT. CDR3 DNA: TGTGCCAGCAGTAATACGAATGGGATTGGCTACACCTTC. It specifies CASSNTNGIGYTF.

This clonotype was detected ten times or more. CDR3 amino acids: CASSLSRGPGAEAFF. CDR3 nucleotide sequence: TGTGCCAGCAGTTTATCCCGGGGACCTGGGGCTGAAGCTTTCTTT. The chain joins TRBV12-3 or TRBV12-4 to TRBJ1-1; a possible D gene is TRBD1 (5 bases). V lost 2 bases to trimming and J lost 6 bases, with 16 bases between them. The CDR3 loop spans 15 amino acids.

This clonotype appeared many times. The chain uses TRBV20-1 and TRBJ2-2; the D is unclear. CDR1 is DFQATT and CDR2 is SNEGSKA in the germline V gene (reference sequence). V lost 3 bases, J lost 3 bases, and 11 bases lay in between. This CDR3 is 14 amino acids long. CDR3 in amino acids: CSARINSHTGELFF. CDR3 sequence (DNA): TGCAGTGCTAGGATAAACAGTCACACCGGGGAGCTGTTTTTT.

The chain is built from TRBV19 and TRBJ1-1; D unclear. Trimming removed 3 bases at V and 0 bases at J, with 14 bases between. Looked up from germline, CDR1 is LNHDA and CDR2 is SQIVND (reference sequence). The CDR3 has 16 residues. In DNA form, the CDR3 reads TGTGCCAGTAGTATGGCTTGGACGGCCCTGAACACTGAAGCTTTCTTT. Translating gives CASSMAWTALNTEAFF.

The CDR3 sequence is CASSLLAGGNNEQFF. The DNA of the CDR3 is TGTGCCAGTAGTTTGCTAGCGGGGGGCAACAATGAGCAGTTCTTC. V is TRBV19 and J is TRBJ2-1, with TRBD2 matching 11 bases. V lost 5 bases and J lost 5; bases outside the gene matches: 5. CDR1 LNHDA and CDR2 SQIVND come from the germline V gene (reference sequence). The CDR3 runs 15 residues. Based on the CDR3 plus reference TRBV19 and TRBJ2-1, the full variable domain is DGGITQSPKYLFRKEGQNVTLSCEQNLNHDAMYWYRQDPGQGLRLIYYSQIVNDFQKGDIAEGYSVSREKKESFPLTVTSAQKNPTAFYLCASSLLAGGNNEQFFGPGTRLTVL.